This paragraph reports one TCR beta chain. This clone appeared a single time. This receptor's antigen is unknown. There are no base qualities to consult, and no much larger clone falls within one base. The sample comes from a study of OX40 agonist ivuxolimab in advanced cancers. Regarding the study in general: The costimulatory receptor OX40 (CD134) was targeted by ivuxolimab, a fully human IgG2 agonistic monoclonal antibody. The monotherapy dose-escalation portion (N of about 50 patients) of the phase I ivuxolimab trial is reported in the paper. In the dose-escalation cohort, approximately 82% of patients were male, and the mean age was 60 years with a range of about 23 to 79. Partial responses occurred in three dose-escalation patients: two with cutaneous melanoma and one with hepatocellular carcinoma. Peripheral TCRbeta sequencing aimed to test whether ivuxolimab altered TCR sequence diversity and caused clonal T-cell expansion. Intravenous ivuxolimab was administered to patients every 2 weeks at six dose levels: 0.01, 0.1, 0.3, 1.5, 3 and 10 mg/kg. Prior anti-PD-1, anti-PD-L1 or anti-CTLA-4 therapy was permitted, and approximately 40% of dose-escalation patients had received checkpoint inhibitors. Among the approximately 54 dose-escalation patients, 19 had hepatocellular carcinoma, 15 melanoma, 9 renal cell carcinoma and 9 head and neck cancer.

Broad study findings and their caveats: Antigen specificity was not determined for the clonally expanded peripheral T cells. After ivuxolimab, CD8+ T cells had more expanded clones than CD4+ T cells on average. In the 0.1-3.0 mg/kg groups, partial responders were among the patients with the lowest normalized peripheral clonal expansion, particularly in CD8+ T cells. At doses of 0.1 to 3.0 mg/kg, clonal expansion of both CD4+ and CD8+ blood T cells was observed from baseline to week 6. Low levels of normalized T-cell clonal expansion were also seen in some nonresponding patients.

The trial excluded patients who had a history of autoimmune disease or who were on systemic immunosuppression. In every dose cohort, peripheral blood was drawn for TCR sequencing at baseline, cycle 4 day 1, and cycle 7 day 1. The samples were taken from a phase I, first-in-human, multicenter, open-label dose-escalation trial of ivuxolimab. Adults with locally advanced or metastatic melanoma, renal cell, hepatocellular, or head and neck squamous cell carcinoma were enrolled in the trial. CD4+ and CD8+ T cells were sorted separately from peripheral blood before TCR sequencing. Genomic DNA was isolated from the sorted cells so that the TCRbeta CDR3 region could be sequenced. TCRbeta CDR3 regions were sequenced using the immunoSEQ Assay. Here the immuneACCESS table is served through TCRdb, limited to in-frame sequences with V and J called. Missing clones are a known gap in these copies; in checked studies unresolved V genes cover under half, and the rest lacks a known reason. Counted in this sample were some 74,000 clones; 85% of them appeared once. The top ten hold 0.53% of the sample.

Material: CD4+ or CD8+ T cells sorted from blood, obtained in a trial of the OX40 agonist ivuxolimab. The TCR comes from an adult with an advanced solid tumor such as melanoma, head and neck, liver or kidney cancer.

This receptor carries the CDR3 CASSLWDSSYEQYF. The nucleotides read TGTGCCAGCAGCCTCTGGGACAGCTCCTACGAGCAGTACTTC. The chain couples TRBV11-2 to TRBJ2-7, and TRBD1 aligns with 7 junction nucleotides. The CDR3 runs 14 amino acids, cysteine and phenylalanine included. Just the 42-base CDR3 DNA is kept, in frame starting at base 1. Relative to germline, V is missing 5 bases and J is missing 0 bases, with 4 bases of the junction outside any gene match. The germline V gene provides CDR1 SGHAT and CDR2 FQNNGV.